One sample yielded the 9 T cell receptor beta chains listed below, sequenced in a study of T cell repertoires in cytomegalovirus infection. TCRdb used MiXCR to reprocess the reads, holding one entry per CDR3 protein. The sample carries roughly 200,000 distinct CDR3 sequences, about a sixth recorded once. Sequencing used CD8+ T cells from PBMCs. The receptors come from a human donor in good health (CMV status not recorded). Some clones in this sample may be carry-over from other donors' samples.

The CDR3 nucleotides read TGTGCCAGCAGTTTATCAGGACCACAGAATGAGCAGTTCTTC. This encodes CASSLSGPQNEQFF. This chain uses TRBV28 with TRBJ2-1; D not resolved. Trimming removed 1 base from V and 7 bases from J, with 11 bases in between. The length of the CDR3 is 14 residues. The germline CDR1 and CDR2 sequences are MDHEN and SYDVKM.

The rearrangement links TRBV6-5 to TRBJ1-5, with D possibly being TRBD1 (6 bases). V was trimmed by 6 bases and J by 1 base, leaving 16 bases between them. This CDR3 has 16 residues. Germline assignment: CDR1 MNHEY and CDR2 SVGAGI. The CDR3 bases are TGTGCCAGCAGCACATACTACGACAGGAGCAATCAGCCCCAGCATTTT. It specifies CASSTYYDRSNQPQHF.

This clonotype was detected once. The rearrangement uses TRBV2 and TRBJ2-7; 8 nucleotides agree with TRBD1. The CDR3 totals 11 residues. J was trimmed by 6 bases and V by 8 bases; bases with no gene match: 3. Germline V gives CDR1 SNHLY, CDR2 FYNNEI. CDR3 sequence: CASRDRLEQYF. In DNA, the CDR3 is TGTGCCAGCCGGGACAGGCTCGAGCAGTACTTC.

The chain uses TRBV19 and TRBJ1-1; D gene ambiguous. Trimming left V 2 bases short and J 5 bases short, with 6 bases between. CDR1 is LNHDA and CDR2 is SQIVND in the germline V gene (reference sequence). The CDR3 is 12 residues long. In DNA, the CDR3 is TGTGCCAGTAGTATACCGGGGACTGAAGCTTTCTTT. It is translated as CASSIPGTEAFF.

This clonotype turned up a few times. This chain uses TRBV2 with TRBJ2-4, with D hard to call. Per germline, CDR1 SNHLY and CDR2 FYNNEI. CDR3 size: 11 residues. V shed 8 bases and J shed 8 bases, with 10 bases lying between them. The CDR3 sequence is CASEGMDIQYF. In nucleotides, the CDR3 is TGTGCCAGCGAAGGGATGGACATTCAGTACTTC. Drawing the rest from reference TRBV2 and TRBJ2-4, the complete variable domain is EPEVTQTPSHQVTQMGQEVILRCVPISNHLYFYWYRQILGQKVEFLVSFYNNEISEKSEIFDDQFSVERPDGSNFTLKIRSTKLEDSAMYFCASEGMDIQYFGAGTRLSVL.

This clonotype appeared a few times. The J gene is TRBJ2-5, the V gene TRBV7-2; TRBD2 might be the D (6 bases). The CDR3 has 14 residues. Germline V gene lookup returns CDR1 SGHTA and CDR2 FQGNSA. Trimming removed 3 bases from V and 4 bases from J, with 12 bases in between. This chain's CDR3 is CASSFTGGGETQYF. In nucleotides, the CDR3 is TGTGCCAGCAGCTTCACTGGGGGAGGAGAGACCCAGTACTTC.

The gene calls are TRBV7-2 and TRBJ1-4, with D perhaps matching TRBD1 (5 bases). The germline V and J ends were trimmed by 1 base and 4 bases, with 19 bases remaining between them. The CDR3 totals 18 residues. Germline V gives CDR1 SGHTA, CDR2 FQGNSA. CDR3: CASSLVWPTGTYNEKLFF. CDR3 nucleotides: TGTGCCAGCAGCTTAGTATGGCCCACCGGGACCTATAATGAAAAACTGTTTTTT.

This clonotype was found many times. At one end, the junction sequence differs from germline, possibly due to a read error. V gene TRBV5-5 combines with J gene TRBJ1-3, with a weak D call TRBD1 (6 bases). The CDR3 has 15 amino acids. Germline V gene lookup returns CDR1 SGHKS and CDR2 YYEKEE (reference sequence). CDR3 DNA: TGTGCCAGCAGTTTGGACAGCTACTCTGGAAACACCATATATTTT. This translates into CASSLDSYSGNTIYF.

This chain connects TRBV6-2 or TRBV6-3 to TRBJ2-1, with D possibly TRBD1 on 5 matching bases. V lost 11 bases and J lost 6, with 17 bases in between. Germline V lookup: CDR1 MNHEY, CDR2 SVGEGT. CDR3 length equals 13 residues. The CDR3 DNA reads as TGTGCCGTTGAGGTGACAGATTTCAATGAGCAGTTCTTC. Translated: CAVEVTDFNEQFF.